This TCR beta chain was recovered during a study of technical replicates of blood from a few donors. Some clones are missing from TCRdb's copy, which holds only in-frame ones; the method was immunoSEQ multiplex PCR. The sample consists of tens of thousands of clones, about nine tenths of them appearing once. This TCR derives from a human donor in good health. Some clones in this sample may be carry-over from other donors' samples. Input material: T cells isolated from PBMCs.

In DNA, the CDR3 is TGTGCCAGCAGCTCCCGCCTCAGGGGGCGGCAAGAGACCCAGTACTTC. Protein: CASSSRLRGRQETQYF. This chain links TRBV7-2 with TRBJ2-5, with 8 bases lining up with TRBD1. The CDR3 spans 16 residues. The V gene's germline CDR1 is SGHTA and CDR2 FQGNSA. V was clipped by 4 bases and J by 2 bases; unmatched bases: 9. Drawing the rest from reference TRBV7-2 and TRBJ2-5, the complete variable domain is GAGVSQSPSNKVTEKGKDVELRCDPISGHTALYWYRQSLGQGLEFLIYFQGNSAPDKSGLPSDRFSAERTGGSVSTLTIQRTQQEDSAVYLCASSSRLRGRQETQYFGPGTRLLVL.